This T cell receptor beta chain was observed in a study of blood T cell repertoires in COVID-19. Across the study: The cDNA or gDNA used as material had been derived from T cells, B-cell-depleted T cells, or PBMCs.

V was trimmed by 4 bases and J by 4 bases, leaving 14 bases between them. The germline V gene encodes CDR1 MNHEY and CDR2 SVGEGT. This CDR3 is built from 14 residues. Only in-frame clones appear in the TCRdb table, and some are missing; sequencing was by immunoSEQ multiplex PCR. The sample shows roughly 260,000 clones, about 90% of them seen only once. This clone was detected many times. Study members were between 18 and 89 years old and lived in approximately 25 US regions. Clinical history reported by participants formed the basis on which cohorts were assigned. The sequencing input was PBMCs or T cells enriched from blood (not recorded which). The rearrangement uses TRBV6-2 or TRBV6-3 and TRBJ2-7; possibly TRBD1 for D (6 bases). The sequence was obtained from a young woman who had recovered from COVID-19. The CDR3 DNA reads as TGTGCCAGCAGTTTTAGCAGGGGTCAGTACGAGCAGTACTTC. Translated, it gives CASSFSRGQYEQYF.